This TCR beta chain was retrieved from a study of blood T cell repertoires in COVID-19. Study background: COVID-19 samples, acute and convalescent, were from the United States, Italy and Spain. The analysed material was cDNA or gDNA that came from T cells, B-cell-depleted T cells, or PBMCs.

Study processing details: Amplification of reference gene primers provided the estimated nucleated cell counts. The data were produced by immunoSEQ multiplex PCR, yet TCRdb's version contains in-frame clones alone and is incomplete. V and J calls plus clone size are reproduced from that table; the DNA served to infer D and trimming. The sample comprises 100,000 to 150,000 clones, roughly 84% of which are singletons, and approximately 18% rests with the top ten. V lost 0 bases and J 7 bases, leaving 12 bases between the germline ends. CDR1 LGHNA and CDR2 YNFKEQ come from the germline V gene. The CDR3 is made up of 14 amino acids.

This sequence was found in a woman older than 75 with acute or convalescent COVID-19. The material sequenced was peripheral blood. The chain carries TRBV4-2 and TRBJ1-2, with D perhaps matching TRBD1 (5 bases). The CDR3 nucleotides read TGTGCCAGCAGCCAAGAAAAAAAGGGGCCTGGCTACACCTTC. Encoded protein: CASSQEKKGPGYTF.